Below, 15 T cell receptor beta chains from the same sample are listed, as sequenced in a study of molecular identifiers for immune sequencing clone quantification. TCRdb reprocessed the PCR reads via MiXCR and lists one record per CDR3 protein. In the table there are hundreds of thousands of distinct CDR3 sequences, about 20% of which are singletons. The sample taken for sequencing was naive CD8+ T cells from blood, with Jurkat cell RNA spiked in. The subset denotes: FACS-sorted CD8+CD4-CCR7+CD45RA+ naive T cells. The receptors derive from a human donor in good health. Some libraries in this study had Jurkat cell RNA spiked in.

This clonotype appeared many times. The chain is built from TRBV7-6 and TRBJ2-5, with unresolved D. The CDR3 sequence is 17 residues long. Looked up from germline, CDR1 is SGHVS and CDR2 is FNYEAQ. V was trimmed by 4 bases and J by 4 bases, leaving 22 bases between them. CDR3 DNA sequence: TGTGCCAGCAGCTCTAGAAGGAACACCGGTGTCGGAGAGACCCAGTACTTC. This encodes CASSSRRNTGVGETQYF.

Concerning this clonotype itself: Being one base from a much bigger clone, this may be a read error. The rearrangement links TRBV5-1 to TRBJ1-2, with D maybe TRBD1 (6 bases). Trimming removed 4 bases from V and 6 bases from J, with 19 bases in between. CDR3 length equals 15 residues. CDR1 and CDR2 from the germline V gene are SGHRS and YFSETQ. The CDR3 DNA sequence: TGCGCCAGCAGCCCCAATGCGGGGGGCGACAATGGCTACACCTTC. Protein product: CASSPNAGGDNGYTF.

This clonotype occurred a few times. The V call is TRBV4-3, the J call TRBJ2-1, with TRBD2 matching over 11 bases. This CDR3 comprises 17 residues. Germline V gene sequence: CDR1 LGHNA, CDR2 YSLEER. The V gene end was trimmed by 0 bases and the J gene end by 6 bases; junction bases not matched to a gene: 7. CDR3 protein: CASSQEARLAGLNEQFF. CDR3 DNA: TGCGCCAGCAGCCAAGAGGCGCGACTAGCGGGACTCAATGAGCAGTTCTTC.

This clonotype was picked up many times. The chain has TRBV20-1 and TRBJ2-7; the match to TRBD1 covers 7 bases. Germline V CDR1 and CDR2: DFQATT, SNEGSKA (reference sequence). The CDR3 contains 13 residues. Germline trimming cut 5 bases from V and 4 bases from J; bases unmatched to any gene: 8. The CDR3 nucleotides read TGCAGTGCTCCGGGACAGAGCCATTACGAGCAGTACTTC. It codes for CSAPGQSHYEQYF.

This clonotype was picked up a small number of times. The rearrangement uses TRBV4-3 and TRBJ2-3, with TRBD2 as a possible D gene (6 bases). Germline V gene data show CDR1 as LGHNA and CDR2 as YSLEER. The CDR3 is made up of 18 amino acids. V lost 0 bases and J 2 bases, leaving 18 bases between the germline ends. The CDR3 here is CASSQDLLDYRNTDTQYF. The CDR3 nucleotides are TGCGCCAGCAGCCAAGATTTACTGGACTACCGTAACACAGATACGCAGTATTTT.

This clonotype was seen many times. The chain recombines TRBV28 with TRBJ2-4; D call uncertain. Germline CDR1 MDHEN, CDR2 SYDVKM. The CDR3 sequence is 15 residues long. The ends were cut back, 5 bases at V and 0 bases at J, with 11 bases in the middle. The CDR3 reads CASSTRHLAKNIQYF. For the CDR3, the DNA is TGTGCCAGCAGTACTCGACATTTAGCCAAAAACATTCAGTACTTC.

This clonotype was picked up many times. The chain links TRBV12-3 or TRBV12-4 to TRBJ2-5; maybe TRBD2 (7 bases). The CDR3 sequence is 15 residues long. V was shortened by 6 bases and J by 4 bases, with 18 bases between the two germline ends. CDR3 sequence reads: CASRKRGGFGETQYF. CDR3 bases: TGTGCCAGCAGGAAGAGGGGGGGATTCGGAGAGACCCAGTACTTC.

Details on this clonotype: A much larger clone differs by one base, so this may be a read error. The chain has TRBV7-6 and TRBJ1-6; D is perhaps TRBD1 (5 bases). CDR1 is SGHVS and CDR2 is FNYEAQ in the germline V gene. Deletions cut 1 base from V and 9 bases from J, with 10 bases between. The CDR3 consists of 14 residues. CDR3 sequence reads: CASSLGGASSPLHF. CDR3 bases: TGTGCCAGCAGCTTAGGAGGGGCAAGTTCACCCCTCCACTTT. The whole variable domain, remainder taken from reference TRBV7-6 and TRBJ1-6, is GAGVSQSPRYKVTKRGQDVALRCDPISGHVSLYWYRQALGQGPEFLTYFNYEAQQDKSGLPNDRFSAERPEGSISTLTIQRTEQRDSAMYRCASSLGGASSPLHFGNGTRLTVT.

The chain links TRBV4-2 to TRBJ2-7, with 7 bases fitting TRBD1. Looked up from germline, CDR1 is LGHNA and CDR2 is YNFKEQ. This CDR3 has 16 residues. With V trimmed by 0 bases and J by 2 bases, 7 bases remained unmatched. The CDR3 sequence is CASSQEGTVYTYEQYF. CDR3 nucleotides: TGTGCCAGCAGCCAAGAAGGGACAGTTTACACCTACGAGCAGTACTTC.

With respect to this clonotype: A read error is possible here, since a much larger clone lies one base away. The chain recombines TRBV11-2 with TRBJ2-5, with 8 positions matching TRBD2. The germline V gene has CDR1 SGHAT and CDR2 FQNNGV. The CDR3 is made up of 15 amino acids. CDR3 coding DNA: TGTGCCGGCAGCAACAGGTGGCGGGGGGAAGAGACCCAGTACTTC. Protein sequence: CAGSNRWRGEETQYF.

Notes on this clonotype: Being one base from a much bigger clone, this may be a read error. The rearrangement uses TRBV12-3 or TRBV12-4 and TRBJ2-7; 8 bases agree with TRBD1. The CDR3 covers 14 residues. The CDR3 DNA sequence: TGTGCCGGCAGATCGACAGGGGCGAATGAGGAGCAGTACTTC. Its protein is CAGRSTGANEEQYF.

This clonotype was counted at least ten times. V usage is TRBV28 and J usage is TRBJ1-1; 8 bases line up with TRBD1. With 3 bases clipped from V and 0 bases from J, the junction kept 3 bases outside the gene matches. Germline CDR1 reads MDHEN; CDR2 reads SYDVKM. The CDR3 sequence is 15 residues long. The DNA of the CDR3 is TGTGCCAGCAGTTTCAGGGGGCGGTTGAACACTGAAGCTTTCTTT. It is translated as CASSFRGRLNTEAFF.

This clonotype was picked up a small number of times. The chain couples TRBV11-2 to TRBJ2-1, with TRBD1 matching 9 bases. CDR3 size: 18 residues. V was pared by 6 bases and J by 5 bases, with 17 bases of the junction left unmatched. The germline V gene encodes CDR1 SGHAT and CDR2 FQNNGV. The CDR3 loop is CASRARTGENHYNNEQFF. CDR3 nucleotide sequence: TGTGCCAGCAGGGCACGGACAGGGGAGAACCACTATAACAATGAGCAGTTCTTC.

A note on this clonotype: The germline gene is not matched at one end of the junction; a read error may be the cause. The chain carries TRBV12-3 or TRBV12-4 and TRBJ2-2, with D perhaps matching TRBD2 (5 bases). The CDR3 has 13 amino acids. In DNA form, the CDR3 reads TGTGCCAGCAGTTCGGTCGGCACCGGGGAGCAGTTTTTT. Amino acid sequence: CASSSVGTGEQFF.

This clonotype appeared a single time. A much larger clone lies one base from this, so it may be a read error. The J gene is TRBJ1-1, the V gene TRBV9; D may be TRBD1 (5 bases). This CDR3 contains 17 residues. V was pared by 0 bases and J by 0 bases, with 15 bases between. Germline assignment: CDR1 SGDLS and CDR2 YYNGEE. The CDR3 DNA reads as TGTGCCAGCAGCGTAGGGGGGACTACTACCATGAACACTGAAGCTTTCTTT. This gives the protein CASSVGGTTTMNTEAFF.